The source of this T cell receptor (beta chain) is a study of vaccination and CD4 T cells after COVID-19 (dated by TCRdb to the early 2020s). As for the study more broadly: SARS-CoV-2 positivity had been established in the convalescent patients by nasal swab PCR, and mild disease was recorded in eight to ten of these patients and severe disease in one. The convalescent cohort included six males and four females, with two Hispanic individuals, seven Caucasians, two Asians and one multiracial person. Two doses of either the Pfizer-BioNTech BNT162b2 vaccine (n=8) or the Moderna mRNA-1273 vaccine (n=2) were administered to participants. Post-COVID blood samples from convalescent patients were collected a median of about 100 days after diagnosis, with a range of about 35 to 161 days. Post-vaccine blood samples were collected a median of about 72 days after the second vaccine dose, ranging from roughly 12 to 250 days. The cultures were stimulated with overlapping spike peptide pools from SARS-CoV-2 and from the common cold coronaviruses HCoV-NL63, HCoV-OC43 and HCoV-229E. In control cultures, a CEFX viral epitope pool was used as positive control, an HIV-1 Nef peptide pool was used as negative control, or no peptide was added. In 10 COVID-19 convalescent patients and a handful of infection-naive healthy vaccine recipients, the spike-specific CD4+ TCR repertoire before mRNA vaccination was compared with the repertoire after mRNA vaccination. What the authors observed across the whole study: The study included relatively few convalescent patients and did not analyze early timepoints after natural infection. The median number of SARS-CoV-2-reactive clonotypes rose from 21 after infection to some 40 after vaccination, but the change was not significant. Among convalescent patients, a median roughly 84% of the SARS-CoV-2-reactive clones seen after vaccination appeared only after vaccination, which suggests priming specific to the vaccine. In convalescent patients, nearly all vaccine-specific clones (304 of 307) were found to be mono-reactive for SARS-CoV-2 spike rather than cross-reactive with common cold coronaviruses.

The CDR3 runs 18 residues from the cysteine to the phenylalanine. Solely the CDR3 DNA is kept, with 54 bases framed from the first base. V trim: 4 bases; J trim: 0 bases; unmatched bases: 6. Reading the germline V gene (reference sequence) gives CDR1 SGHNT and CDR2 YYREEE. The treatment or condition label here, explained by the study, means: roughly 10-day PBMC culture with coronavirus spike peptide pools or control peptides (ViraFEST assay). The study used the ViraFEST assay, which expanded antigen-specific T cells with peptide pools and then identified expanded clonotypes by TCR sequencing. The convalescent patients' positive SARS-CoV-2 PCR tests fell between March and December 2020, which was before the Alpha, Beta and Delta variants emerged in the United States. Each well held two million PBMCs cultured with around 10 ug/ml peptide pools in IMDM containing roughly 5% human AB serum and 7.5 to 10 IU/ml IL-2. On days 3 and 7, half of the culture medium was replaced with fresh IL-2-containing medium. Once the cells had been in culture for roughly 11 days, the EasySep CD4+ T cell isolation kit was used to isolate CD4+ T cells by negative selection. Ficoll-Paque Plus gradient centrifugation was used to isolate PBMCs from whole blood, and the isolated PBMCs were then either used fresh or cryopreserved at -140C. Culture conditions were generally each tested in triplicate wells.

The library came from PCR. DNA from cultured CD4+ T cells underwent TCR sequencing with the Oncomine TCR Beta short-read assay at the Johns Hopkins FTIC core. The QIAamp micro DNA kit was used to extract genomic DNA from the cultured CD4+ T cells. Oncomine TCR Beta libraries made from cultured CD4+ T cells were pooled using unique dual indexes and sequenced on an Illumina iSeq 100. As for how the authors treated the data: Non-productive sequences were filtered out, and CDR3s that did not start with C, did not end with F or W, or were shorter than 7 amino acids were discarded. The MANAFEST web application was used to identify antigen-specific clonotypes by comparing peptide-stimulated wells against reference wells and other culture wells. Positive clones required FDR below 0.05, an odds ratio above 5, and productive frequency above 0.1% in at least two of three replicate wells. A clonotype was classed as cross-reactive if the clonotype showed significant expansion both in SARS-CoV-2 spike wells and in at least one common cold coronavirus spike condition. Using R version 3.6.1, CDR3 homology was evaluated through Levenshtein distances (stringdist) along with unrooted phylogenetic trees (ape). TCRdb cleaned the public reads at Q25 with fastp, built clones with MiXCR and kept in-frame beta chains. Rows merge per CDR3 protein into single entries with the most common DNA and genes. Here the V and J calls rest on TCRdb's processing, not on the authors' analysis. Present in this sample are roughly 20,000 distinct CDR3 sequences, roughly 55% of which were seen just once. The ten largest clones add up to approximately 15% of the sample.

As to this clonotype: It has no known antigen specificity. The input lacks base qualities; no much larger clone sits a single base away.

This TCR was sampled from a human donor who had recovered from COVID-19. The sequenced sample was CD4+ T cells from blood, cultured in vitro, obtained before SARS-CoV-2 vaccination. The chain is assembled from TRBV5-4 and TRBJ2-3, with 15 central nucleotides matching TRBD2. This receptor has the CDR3 CASSPGLAGGPSTDTQYF. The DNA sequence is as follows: TGTGCCAGCAGCCCGGGACTAGCGGGAGGCCCTAGCACAGATACGCAGTATTTT.